This paragraph covers one TCR beta chain sequence. Its antigen is currently unknown. This sample was taken from a study of cytomegalovirus exposure and HLA in healthy donors. Broader study findings: Researchers reported from a later analysis that most CMV-associated TCR beta chains appeared HLA-restricted. Most observed TCR sequences were rare, whereas some public TCRs were detected in many donors. Analyses of presence/absence relied on an assumption of roughly uniform sequencing depth across donors. Segments of the TCR beta V type were, in most cases, productive about 87% or about 30% of the time in an earlier analysis.

In the PCR, 60 Vbeta and 13 Jbeta primers were used. The assay was immunoSEQ multiplex PCR, and TCRdb's table has in-frame clones only and misses some. The sample yields some 190,000 clones, about four fifths seen once. This CDR3 is 18 amino acids long. The germline V gene has CDR1 MNHGY and CDR2 SAAAGT. The V segment lost 5 bases and the J segment 1 base; nucleotides outside the gene matches: 13. The rearrangement links TRBV6-8 to TRBJ2-7; 11 nucleotides line up with TRBD2. The sequencing sample was made of PBMCs. The sequence was collected from a woman in her 30s in good health and CMV-seropositive. In DNA, the CDR3 is TGTGCCAGCAGTGCCCCCCTCGGACTAGCGGGCGAATCCTACGAGCAGTACTTC. It yields the protein CASSAPLGLAGESYEQYF.